This is a list of T cell receptor beta chains from one sample in a study of a mutant IDH1 vaccine in newly diagnosed glioma. Here immunoSEQ multiplex PCR was the method, and the copy in TCRdb shows in-frame clones only, minus some. Of 25,000 to 30,000 clones in the sample, around 83% were seen once. These receptors' targets are unknown. The input for sequencing was PBMCs, taken from a glioma patient whose treatment included an IDH1 peptide vaccine. The receptors were sampled from a woman in her twenties or thirties with glioma. The CDR3 runs from the conserved cysteine through the conserved F or W. A D gene is named only where the DNA matches it firmly. For some rows the clone size is stated as once, few or many, or as a class when expanded; others skip it.

d_call	clone_size	v_call	j_call	cdr3_nt	cdr3_aa
TRBD1	few	TRBV9	TRBJ1-1	TGTGCCAGCAGCGTGGAAGGGGGCGTTCTGAACACCGAAGCTTTCTTT	CASSVEGGVLNTEAFF
NA	NA	TRBV10-2	TRBJ2-5	TGCGCCAGCAGTGCTCCCCCGGTGGAGGAGACCCAGTACTTC	CASSAPPVEETQYF
NA	NA	TRBV11-2	TRBJ2-3	TGTGCCAGCAGCTCGGGACTTTCAGATACGCAGTATTTT	CASSSGLSDTQYF
NA	NA	TRBV27	TRBJ2-7	TGTGCCAGCAGTTTATCCGGACGGACCGAGCAGTACTTC	CASSLSGRTEQYF
NA	NA	TRBV19	TRBJ1-6	TGTGCCAGTAGTATCCTTAATTCACCCCTCCACTTT	CASSILNSPLHF
NA	NA	TRBV6-1	TRBJ2-5	TGTGCCAGCACTCCGGGGCTCCAAGAGACCCAGTACTTC	CASTPGLQETQYF
NA	NA	TRBV5-1	TRBJ2-7	TGCGCCAGCAGCCCAAAAAGGGACCTCTACGAGCAGTACTTC	CASSPKRDLYEQYF
NA	NA	TRBV7-2	TRBJ2-5	TGTGCCAGCAGCTTAGCGCAGGGGTACCAAGAGACCCAGTACTTC	CASSLAQGYQETQYF
NA	NA	TRBV2	TRBJ2-1	TGTGCCAGCAATGCTAGGGGGAATGAGCAGTTCTTC	CASNARGNEQFF
TRBD2	few	TRBV2	TRBJ2-3	TGTGCCAGCAGATGGACTAGCGGGGGAGGGGATACGCAGTATTTT	CASRWTSGGGDTQYF
NA	NA	TRBV5-5	TRBJ2-6	TGTGCCAGCAGCTTTTCGCCCGGGGCCAACGTCCTGACTTTC	CASSFSPGANVLTF
NA	NA	TRBV5-1	TRBJ2-3	TGCGCCAGCACCCCGACAGGAGGAAGCACAGATACGCAGTATTTT	CASTPTGGSTDTQYF
NA	NA	TRBV5-6	TRBJ2-5	TGTGCCAGCAGCTTGGAAGCCACCCAAGAGACCCAGTACTTC	CASSLEATQETQYF
TRBD2	NA	TRBV4-2	TRBJ2-3	TGTGCCAGCAGCCAAACTAGCGGGGGGGAGACAGATACGCAGTATTTT	CASSQTSGGETDTQYF
NA	once	TRBV19	TRBJ2-7	TGTGCCAGTAGTATTGGTGGTAGGGGCGAGCAGTACTTC	CASSIGGRGEQYF
NA	NA	TRBV7-9	TRBJ2-5	TGTGCCAGCCAAGGAGGAGAGACCCAGTACTTC	CASQGGETQYF
NA	NA	TRBV7-2	TRBJ1-2	TGTGCCAGCAGCTTAGCAACGGGGGTCGGCTACACCTTC	CASSLATGVGYTF
NA	NA	TRBV27	TRBJ2-7	TGTGCCAGCAGAACTGCAGGGATCTACTACGAGCAGTACTTC	CASRTAGIYYEQYF
NA	NA	TRBV7-9	TRBJ1-1	TGTGCCAGCAGCTCCGTTGAGGGAATTAGTGCTTTCTTT	CASSSVEGISAFF
NA	once	TRBV4-1	TRBJ1-1	TGCGCCAGCAGCCAGTTTGGGGGGGGGTACACTGAAGCTTTCTTT	CASSQFGGGYTEAFF
NA	NA	TRBV6-1	TRBJ1-4	TGTGCCAGCAGTGAAGTTTCGGAAAAACTGTTTTTT	CASSEVSEKLFF
NA	few	TRBV5-4	TRBJ1-2	TGTGCCAGCAGATCCGGGACACCAGGTCCCTCCTATGGCTACACCTTC	CASRSGTPGPSYGYTF
NA	NA	TRBV11-3	TRBJ1-5	TGTGCCAGCAGCCCGTATCTAGACGGAAGTGGACAGCCCCAGCATTTT	CASSPYLDGSGQPQHF
NA	NA	TRBV4-3	TRBJ1-3	TGCGCCAGCAGCCAAGACCAGGGCGCAAACACCATATATTTT	CASSQDQGANTIYF
TRBD2	NA	TRBV7-2	TRBJ2-3	TGTGCCAGCAGCCCTGGACTAGTGCCCGATACGCAGTATTTT	CASSPGLVPDTQYF
TRBD1	NA	TRBV5-4	TRBJ1-2	TGTGCCAGCAGCCCGGCGCCGGGACAGGGTGGTGGCTACACCTTC	CASSPAPGQGGGYTF
TRBD1	once	TRBV10-3	TRBJ2-7	TGTGCCATCAGGAGACAGGGCGACGTGGGCGAGCAGTACTTC	CAIRRQGDVGEQYF
NA	NA	TRBV30	TRBJ1-6	TGTGCCTGGACCCTCTCCCGGGGTTCCAATTCACCCCTCCACTTT	CAWTLSRGSNSPLHF
TRBD2	once	TRBV10-2	TRBJ2-5	TGCGCCAGTCGGCTAGCGGGACAAGAGACCCAGTACTTC	CASRLAGQETQYF
TRBD1	NA	TRBV6-5	TRBJ1-1	TGTGCCAGCAGCCGACAGGGTTGGAAAACTGAAGCTTTCTTT	CASSRQGWKTEAFF
NA	once	TRBV7-9	TRBJ1-2	TGTGCCAGCAGTAAGTCCCCAGGTTTAGCTAACTATGGCTACACCTTC	CASSKSPGLANYGYTF
NA	NA	TRBV5-1	TRBJ2-5	TGCGCCAGCAGCTTATTTGGTGGGCAAGAGACCCAGTACTTC	CASSLFGGQETQYF
NA	NA	TRBV2	TRBJ1-2	TGTGCCAGCAGTGAATATTCAGAGGGGAACTATGGCTACACCTTC	CASSEYSEGNYGYTF
NA	NA	TRBV4-2	TRBJ2-7	TGTGCCAGCAGCCAAGGGCCTTCCGGGACCTCGACCTACGAGCAGTACTTC	CASSQGPSGTSTYEQYF
TRBD2	NA	TRBV7-7	TRBJ2-3	TGTGCTAGCAGCTCGGGACTAGCGGCTTGGGGTACGCAGTATTTT	CASSSGLAAWGTQYF
NA	once	TRBV2	TRBJ1-2	NA	CASSSSDSPGYTF
NA	NA	TRBV2	TRBJ2-5	TGTGCCAGCCGCAGACAGCAAGAGACCCAGTACTTC	CASRRQQETQYF
NA	NA	TRBV5-4	TRBJ1-2	TGTGCCAGCAGACCCGGAACCCGACAGCAGACTAACTATGGCTACACCTTC	CASRPGTRQQTNYGYTF
NA	NA	TRBV30	TRBJ2-2	TGTGCCTGGAGTGGGAGACAGTCGAACACCGGGGAGCTGTTTTTT	CAWSGRQSNTGELFF
NA	NA	TRBV14	TRBJ1-4	TGTGCCAGCAGCCATTTCTTCGGGCAGGGCAATGAAAAACTGTTTTTT	CASSHFFGQGNEKLFF
NA	NA	TRBV6-6	TRBJ1-1	TGTGCCACCCAACAGGGTTCGGAAGCTTTCTTT	CATQQGSEAFF